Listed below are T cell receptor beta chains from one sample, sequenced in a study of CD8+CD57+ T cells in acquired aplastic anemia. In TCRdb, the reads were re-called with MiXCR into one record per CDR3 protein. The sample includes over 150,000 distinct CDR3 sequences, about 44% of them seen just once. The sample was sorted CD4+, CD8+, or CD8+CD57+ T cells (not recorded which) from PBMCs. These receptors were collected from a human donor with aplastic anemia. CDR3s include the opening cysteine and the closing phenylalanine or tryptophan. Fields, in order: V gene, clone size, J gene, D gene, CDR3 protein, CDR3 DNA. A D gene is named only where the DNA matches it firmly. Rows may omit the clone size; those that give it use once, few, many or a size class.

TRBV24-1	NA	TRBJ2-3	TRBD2	CATSDSSGGGGDTQYF	TGTGCCACCAGTGATTCTAGCGGGGGGGGTGGAGATACGCAGTATTTT
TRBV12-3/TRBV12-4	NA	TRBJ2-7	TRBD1	CASRRGQGAYEQYF	TGTGCCAGCAGGCGGGGACAGGGGGCCTACGAGCAGTACTTC
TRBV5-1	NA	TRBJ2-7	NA	CASRGTDAYEQYF	TGCGCCAGCAGGGGGACGGATGCCTACGAGCAGTACTTC
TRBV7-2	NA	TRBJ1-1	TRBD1	CASVGTAFTEAFF	TGTGCCAGCGTAGGGACAGCGTTCACTGAAGCTTTCTTT
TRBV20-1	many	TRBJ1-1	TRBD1	CSAPRGTGIGTEAFF	TGCAGTGCCCCTCGCGGGACAGGGATTGGGACTGAAGCTTTCTTT
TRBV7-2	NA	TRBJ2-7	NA	CASRRDSHEQHF	TGTGCCAGCAGGAGGGACTCCCACGAGCAGCACTTC
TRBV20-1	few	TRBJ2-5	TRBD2	CSAKGLAETQYF	TGCAGTGCTAAGGGACTAGCGGAGACCCAGTACTTC
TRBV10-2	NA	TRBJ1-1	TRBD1	CASSDTGTGHTEAFF	TGCGCCAGCAGTGATACGGGGACAGGACACACTGAAGCTTTCTTT
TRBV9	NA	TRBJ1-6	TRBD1	CASSVGTGAILHF	TGTGCCAGCAGCGTAGGAACAGGGGCCATACTCCACTTT
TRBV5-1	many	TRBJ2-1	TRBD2	CASTPSGGLDNEQFF	TGCGCCAGCACCCCTAGCGGGGGGCTGGATAATGAGCAGTTCTTC
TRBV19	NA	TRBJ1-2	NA	CASSRGVNYGYTF	TGTGCCAGTAGTAGGGGGGTGAACTATGGCTACACCTTC
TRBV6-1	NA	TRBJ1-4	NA	CASGTGTGYEKLFF	TGTGCCAGCGGCACCGGGACGGGATATGAAAAACTGTTTTTT
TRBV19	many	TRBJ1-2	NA	CASSIPESNYGYTF	TGTGCCAGTAGTATCCCCGAAAGTAACTATGGCTACACCTTC
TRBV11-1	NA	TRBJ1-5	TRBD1	CASSYAGTGFGSNQPQHF	TGTGCCAGCAGCTATGCCGGGACAGGGTTTGGGAGCAATCAGCCCCAGCATTTT
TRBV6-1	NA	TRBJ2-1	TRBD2	CASIRAGGPRNEQFF	TGTGCCAGCATTAGAGCGGGGGGGCCGAGAAATGAGCAGTTCTTC
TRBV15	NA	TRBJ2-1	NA	CATSWVNEQFF	TGTGCCACCAGCTGGGTCAATGAGCAGTTCTTC
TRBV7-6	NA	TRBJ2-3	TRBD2	CASSLVTSGSTDTQYF	TGTGCCAGCAGCTTAGTGACTAGCGGGAGCACAGATACGCAGTATTTT
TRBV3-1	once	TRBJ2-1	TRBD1	CASSLVDRAHEQFF	TGTGCCAGCAGCCTTGTGGACAGGGCCCATGAGCAGTTCTTC
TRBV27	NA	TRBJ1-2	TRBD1	CASSRRDDRDGYTF	TGTGCCAGCAGCCGACGCGATGACAGGGATGGCTACACCTTC
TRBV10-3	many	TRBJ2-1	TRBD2	CTAAASGYNEQFF	TGTACAGCGGCGGCTAGCGGATACAATGAGCAGTTCTTC
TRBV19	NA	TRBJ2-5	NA	CASSKGREETQYF	TGTGCCAGTAGTAAGGGACGGGAAGAGACCCAGTACTTC
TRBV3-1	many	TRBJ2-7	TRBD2	CASTRLGGGYEQYF	TGTGCCAGCACTCGCCTCGGCGGGGGCTACGAGCAGTACTTC
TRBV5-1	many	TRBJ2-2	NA	CASSRNTGELFF	TGCGCCAGCAGCCGGAACACCGGGGAGCTGTTTTTT
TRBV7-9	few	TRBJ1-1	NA	CASRPGNTEAFF	TGTGCCAGCAGACCAGGGAACACTGAAGCTTTCTTT
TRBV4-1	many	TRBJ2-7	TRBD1	CASSRQTGGSYEQYF	TGCGCCAGCAGCAGGCAGACAGGGGGCTCCTACGAGCAGTACTTC
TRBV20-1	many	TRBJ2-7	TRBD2	CSAQGTSSGVYEQYF	TGCAGTGCTCAAGGGACTAGCAGTGGTGTCTACGAGCAGTACTTC
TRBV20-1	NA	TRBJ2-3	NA	CSPSPGLARTDTQYF	TGCAGTCCTAGCCCAGGGCTAGCCCGCACAGATACGCAGTATTTT
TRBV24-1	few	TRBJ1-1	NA	CATGAETNTEAFF	TGTGCCACAGGGGCCGAGACGAACACTGAAGCTTTCTTT
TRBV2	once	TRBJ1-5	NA	CASSEGRGQPQHF	TGTGCCAGCAGTGAGGGGCGGGGGCAGCCCCAGCATTTT
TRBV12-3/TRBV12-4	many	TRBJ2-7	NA	CASSLATSYEQYF	TGTGCCAGCAGTTTGGCTACATCCTACGAGCAGTACTTC
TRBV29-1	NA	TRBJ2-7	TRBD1	CSVDPGQKGPEQYF	TGCAGCGTCGACCCGGGACAGAAAGGTCCCGAGCAGTACTTC
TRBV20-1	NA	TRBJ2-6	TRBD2	CSGSGGAGANVLTF	TGCAGTGGAAGCGGGGGGGCTGGGGCCAACGTCCTGACTTTC
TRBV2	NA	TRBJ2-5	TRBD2	CASRRTSGGETQYF	TGTGCCAGCAGAAGGACTAGCGGTGGTGAGACCCAGTACTTC
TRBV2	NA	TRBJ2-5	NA	CTSSRIGSEYQETQYF	TGTACCAGCAGCCGGATAGGCAGCGAGTACCAAGAGACCCAGTACTTC
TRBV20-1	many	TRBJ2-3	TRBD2	CSALPSGLAGGRDTQYF	TGCAGTGCCTTGCCTTCGGGACTAGCGGGGGGGAGAGATACGCAGTATTTT
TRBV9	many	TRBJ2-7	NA	CASTTSFVGRVDYEQYF	TGTGCCAGCACCACCTCGTTTGTGGGCAGGGTGGATTACGAGCAGTACTTC
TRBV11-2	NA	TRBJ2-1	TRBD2	CASSLGGGSNEQFF	TGTGCCAGCAGCTTAGGCGGGGGGTCCAATGAGCAGTTCTTC
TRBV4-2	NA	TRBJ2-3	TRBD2	CASNQDTRTSGAGDTQYF	TGTGCCAGCAACCAAGATACCCGGACTAGCGGGGCGGGGGATACGCAGTATTTT
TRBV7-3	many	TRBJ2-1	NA	CASSLGGASGNEQFF	TGTGCCAGCAGCTTGGGCGGGGCGTCGGGCAATGAGCAGTTCTTC
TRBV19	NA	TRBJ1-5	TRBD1	CASTRGQPNQPQHF	TGTGCCAGTACACGGGGACAGCCCAATCAGCCCCAGCATTTT
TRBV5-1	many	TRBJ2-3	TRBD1	CASSLRGQGTDTQYF	TGCGCCAGCAGCTTGCGAGGACAGGGGACAGATACGCAGTATTTT
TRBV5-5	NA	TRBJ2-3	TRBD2	CASSFRLAGGGTQYF	TGTGCCAGCAGCTTCAGACTAGCGGGGGGCGGTACGCAGTATTTT
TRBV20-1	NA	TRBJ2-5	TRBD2	CSATTSGGETQYF	TGCAGTGCAACGACTAGCGGGGGAGAGACCCAGTACTTC
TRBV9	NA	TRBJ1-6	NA	CASSANNSPLHF	TGTGCCAGCAGCGCCAATAATTCACCCCTCCACTTT
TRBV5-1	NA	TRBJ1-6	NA	CASSLKGYNSPLHF	TGCGCCAGCAGCTTGAAGGGATATAATTCACCCCTCCACTTT
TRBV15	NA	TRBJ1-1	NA	CATSREGGNVEAFF	TGTGCCACCAGCAGAGAAGGGGGTAACGTTGAAGCTTTCTTT
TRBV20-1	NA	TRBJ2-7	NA	CSALRLYEQYF	TGCAGTGCTTTGCGGCTCTACGAGCAGTACTTC
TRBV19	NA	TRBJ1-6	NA	CATSGGLEPLHF	TGTGCCACCTCCGGGGGGCTCGAACCCCTCCACTTT